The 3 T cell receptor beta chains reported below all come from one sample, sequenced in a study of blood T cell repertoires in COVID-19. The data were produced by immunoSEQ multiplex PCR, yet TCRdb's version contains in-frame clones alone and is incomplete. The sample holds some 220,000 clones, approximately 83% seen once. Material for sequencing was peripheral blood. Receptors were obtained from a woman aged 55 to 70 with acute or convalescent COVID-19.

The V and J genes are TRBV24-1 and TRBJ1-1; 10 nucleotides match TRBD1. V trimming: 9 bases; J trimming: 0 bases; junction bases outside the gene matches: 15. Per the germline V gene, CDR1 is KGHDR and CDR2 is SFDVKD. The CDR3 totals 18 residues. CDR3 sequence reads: CATPIIRTGGMMNTEAFF. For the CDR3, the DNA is TGTGCCACCCCTATAATTCGGACAGGGGGTATGATGAACACTGAAGCTTTCTTT.

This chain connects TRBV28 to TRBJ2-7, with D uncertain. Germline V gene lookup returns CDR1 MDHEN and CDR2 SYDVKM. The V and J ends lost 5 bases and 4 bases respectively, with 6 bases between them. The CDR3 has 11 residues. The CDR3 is CASSILYEQYF. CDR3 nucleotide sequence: TGTGCCAGCAGTATTCTTTACGAGCAGTACTTC.

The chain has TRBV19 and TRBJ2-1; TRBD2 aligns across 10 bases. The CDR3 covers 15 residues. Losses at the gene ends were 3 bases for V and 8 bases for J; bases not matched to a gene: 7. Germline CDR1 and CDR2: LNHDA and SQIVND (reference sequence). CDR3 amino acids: CASSMGAGGNYEQFF. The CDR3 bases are TGTGCCAGTAGTATGGGAGCGGGGGGGAATTATGAGCAGTTCTTC.